This entry lists 23 T cell receptor beta chains sequenced from one sample in a study of Ad26.COV2.S vaccination and SARS-CoV-2 variants. Treatment defined: roughly 19 received Ad26.COV2.S at low or high dose, single or two shots; roughly five received placebo; per-sample allocation not given. It was on day 63 after the first vaccine or placebo injection that samples were taken. TCRdb's table, derived via immunoSEQ multiplex PCR, lists solely in-frame clones and lacks some. The sample holds about 350,000 clones, approximately 90% seen once. The source material was peripheral blood, sampled in a trial of Ad26.COV2.S vaccine versus placebo. The receptors come from a person between 18 and 65 years old who received the Ad26.COV2.S COVID-19 vaccine or a placebo.

The chain couples TRBV6-6 to TRBJ1-1; TRBD1 might be the D (5 bases). With 6 bases removed from V and 1 base from J, the gap between germline ends came to 15 bases. Per germline, CDR1 MNHNY and CDR2 SVGAGI (reference sequence). The CDR3 has 15 residues. This CDR3 reads CASSPPGRRNTEAFF. CDR3 nucleotide sequence: TGTGCCAGCAGCCCACCGGGACGGAGGAACACTGAAGCTTTCTTT.

J is TRBJ1-3 and V is TRBV9; 9 bases match TRBD1. Germline assignment: CDR1 SGDLS and CDR2 YYNGEE. The V gene end was trimmed by 5 bases and the J gene end by 2 bases; junction bases not matched to a gene: 2. This CDR3 has 14 residues. CDR3 sequence reads: CASSRDRAGNTIYF. The CDR3 DNA reads as TGTGCCAGCAGTAGGGACAGGGCTGGAAACACCATATATTTT.

The rearrangement uses TRBV18 and TRBJ1-1; 9 positions match TRBD1. The J segment lost 6 bases and the V segment lost 3 bases, leaving 14 bases of the junction unmatched. This CDR3 comprises 17 residues. The germline gives CDR1 KGHSH, CDR2 LQKENI. CDR3 nucleotides: TGTGCCAGCTCACCCTTCCCTTCCGGGACAGGGATTGCTGAAGCTTTCTTT. Its protein product is CASSPFPSGTGIAEAFF. Full variable domain (rest looked up from reference TRBV18 and TRBJ1-1): NAGVMQNPRHLVRRRGQEARLRCSPMKGHSHVYWYRQLPEEGLKFMVYLQKENIIDESGMPKERFSAEFPKEGPSILRIQQVVRGDSAAYFCASSPFPSGTGIAEAFFGQGTRLTVV.

The chain has TRBV9 and TRBJ1-3; D unresolved. This CDR3 is 15 amino acids long. The germline V gene encodes CDR1 SGDLS and CDR2 YYNGEE. Trimming took off 4 bases at V and 4 bases at J, with 15 bases between the two ends. CDR3 residues: CASSPFPTRGNTIYF. The CDR3 DNA reads as TGTGCCAGCAGCCCTTTTCCGACAAGGGGAAACACCATATATTTT.

As for this clone: A junction end diverges from the germline sequence, so it may reflect a read error. The rearrangement joins TRBV14 to TRBJ2-2; D might be TRBD2 (6 bases). The CDR3 loop spans 13 amino acids. The V gene's germline CDR1 is SGHDN and CDR2 FVKESK. CDR3 in amino acids: CASSLGGLGKLFF. For the CDR3, the DNA is TGTGCCAGCAGCCTTGGAGGGCTCGGGAAGCTGTTTTTT.

V is TRBV11-2 and J is TRBJ1-1, with 8 bases lining up with TRBD1. Per the germline V gene, CDR1 is SGHAT and CDR2 is FQNNGV. This CDR3 is built from 16 residues. Trimming at V came to 5 bases and at J to 0 bases, leaving 8 bases not matched to a gene. The chain's CDR3 is CASSPWTGHMNTEAFF. For the CDR3, the DNA is TGTGCCAGCAGCCCATGGACAGGGCACATGAACACTGAAGCTTTCTTT.

Here the CDR3 reads CASSIQGSGRGYTF. CDR3 coding DNA: TGTGCCAGTAGTATCCAGGGCTCCGGGAGGGGCTACACCTTC. V is TRBV19 and J is TRBJ1-2, with D perhaps TRBD1 (5 bases). The germline gives CDR1 LNHDA, CDR2 SQIVND (reference sequence). CDR3 size: 14 residues. Deletions cut 3 bases from V and 8 bases from J, with 16 bases between. The full variable domain, in which reference TRBV19 and TRBJ1-2 provide the parts outside the CDR3, is DGGITQSPKYLFRKEGQNVTLSCEQNLNHDAMYWYRQDPGQGLRLIYYSQIVNDFQKGDIAEGYSVSREKKESFPLTVTSAQKNPTAFYLCASSIQGSGRGYTFGSGTRLTVV.

V usage is TRBV3-1 (or the pseudogene TRBV3-2) and J usage is TRBJ2-5; 7 bases line up with TRBD1. Germline CDR1 reads LGHDT; CDR2 reads YNNKEL (reference sequence). The CDR3 loop spans 13 amino acids. V lost 4 bases, J lost 5 bases, and 4 bases stayed unmatched. In DNA, the CDR3 is TGTGCCAGCAGCCGTGACAGGGCGGAGACCCAGTACTTC. Translation gives CASSRDRAETQYF.

The V and J genes are TRBV5-1 and TRBJ2-1, with D possibly matching TRBD2 (5 bases). The CDR3 loop spans 15 amino acids. CDR1 and CDR2 (germline): SGHRS, YFSETQ. V lost 1 base and J 8 bases, leaving 16 bases between the germline ends. The CDR3 protein is CASSLKRIDPHEQFF. The CDR3 DNA reads TGCGCCAGCAGCTTGAAGCGGATCGACCCCCATGAGCAGTTCTTC.

The V gene is TRBV4-1, the J gene TRBJ1-2; TRBD1 matches 7 bases. Unmatched junction bases numbered 6, after V lost 4 bases and J lost 4 bases. Per the germline V gene, CDR1 is MGHRA and CDR2 is YSYEKL. This CDR3 contains 14 residues. The CDR3 DNA reads as TGCGCCAGCAGCCCTTCCGGGACAGCCTATGGCTACACCTTC. This gives the protein CASSPSGTAYGYTF.

The CDR3 spells CASSLGGGEGGYTF. Written as DNA, the CDR3 is TGCGCCAGCAGCTTGGGAGGGGGCGAAGGTGGCTACACCTTC. The chain couples TRBV5-1 to TRBJ1-2; 7 nucleotides match TRBD1. The V segment lost 0 bases and the J segment 7 bases; nucleotides outside the gene matches: 6. CDR1 is SGHRS and CDR2 is YFSETQ in the germline V gene. The CDR3 extends over 14 amino acids.

This clone appeared a few times. The V gene is TRBV7-2, the J gene TRBJ2-1; 9 bases match TRBD1. V lost 2 bases and J lost 12; bases outside the gene matches: 11. Germline V gene data show CDR1 as SGHTA and CDR2 as FQGNSA. The length of the CDR3 is 15 residues. As DNA, the CDR3 is TGTGCCAGCAGCTTACGGGACAGGGATTACAAGAGGCAGTTCTTC. It yields the protein CASSLRDRDYKRQFF.

CDR3 in amino acids: CASSPLGLAGTDTQYF. The CDR3, as DNA: TGTGCCAGCAGTCCCTTGGGACTAGCGGGCACAGATACGCAGTATTTT. The gene calls are TRBV2 and TRBJ2-3; 11 bases are a match to TRBD2. The CDR3 is 16 amino acids. Unmatched junction bases numbered 5, after V lost 5 bases and J lost 1 base. Germline V lookup: CDR1 SNHLY, CDR2 FYNNEI.

The rearrangement uses TRBV6-1 and TRBJ2-5; D unresolved. Germline V gene data show CDR1 as MNHNS and CDR2 as SASEGT. The CDR3 runs 15 residues. Trimming shortened V by 0 bases and J by 0 bases, and 8 bases separated the two germline ends. The CDR3 DNA is TGTGCCAGCAGTGAAGCCTGGCTGTACCAAGAGACCCAGTACTTC. Protein: CASSEAWLYQETQYF.

This sequence joins TRBV5-1 and TRBJ2-1; D is ambiguous. Between the trimmed V and J ends, which lost 1 base and 2 bases, there was a span of 7 bases. Germline CDR1 and CDR2: SGHRS and YFSETQ. The CDR3 contains 14 residues. The CDR3 here is CASSLRETYNEQFF. The CDR3 coding sequence is TGCGCCAGCAGCTTGCGTGAAACCTACAATGAGCAGTTCTTC.

This chain joins TRBV28 and TRBJ2-7; D not certain. The germline V gene has CDR1 MDHEN and CDR2 SYDVKM. This CDR3 has 15 residues. Trimming left V 0 bases short and J 1 base short, with 10 bases between. The CDR3 DNA reads as TGTGCCAGCAGTTTATGGGAGTTACCTTCCTACGAGCAGTACTTC. Translated: CASSLWELPSYEQYF.

This chain connects TRBV30 to TRBJ1-3, with 8 positions matching TRBD1. The CDR3 extends over 15 amino acids. Trimming took 6 bases from V and 4 from J; bases not matched to a gene: 11. The V gene's germline CDR1 is GTSNPN and CDR2 SVGIG (reference sequence). Written as DNA, the CDR3 is TGTGCCTGTCCCCCCGACAGGGGACCAGGAAACACCATATATTTT. Amino acid sequence: CACPPDRGPGNTIYF.

The chain links TRBV5-6 to TRBJ2-3; no firm D call. Germline V gene lookup returns CDR1 SGHDT and CDR2 YYEEEE. The V and J ends lost 0 bases and 0 bases respectively, with 5 bases between them. The CDR3 has 14 residues. The CDR3 region has the DNA TGTGCCAGCAGCTTGGGTCGGAGCACAGATACGCAGTATTTT. This gives the protein CASSLGRSTDTQYF.

This chain connects TRBV19 to TRBJ2-7; 9 nucleotides agree with TRBD1. The V gene end was trimmed by 4 bases and the J gene end by 6 bases; junction bases not matched to a gene: 1. Per the germline V gene, CDR1 is LNHDA and CDR2 is SQIVND (reference sequence). This CDR3 region has 12 residues. The chain's CDR3 is CASSRDRVEQYF. Written as DNA, the CDR3 is TGTGCCAGTAGTAGGGACAGGGTCGAGCAGTACTTC.

The rearrangement joins TRBV11-2 to TRBJ1-2; the match to TRBD1 covers 8 bases. J gave up 4 bases and V 7 bases, and 8 bases lay outside the gene matches. CDR3 length: 14 residues. Germline V CDR1 and CDR2: SGHAT, FQNNGV. Written as DNA, the CDR3 is TGTGCCAGCAATAATGGACAGGGCGGCTATGGCTACACCTTC. It specifies CASNNGQGGYGYTF.

The CDR3 DNA reads TGCAGTGCTCAGAGCACAGATACGCAGTATTTT. Translated, it gives CSAQSTDTQYF. This chain links TRBV20-1 with TRBJ2-3; D gene uncertain. V was trimmed by 5 bases and J by 0 bases, leaving 3 bases between them. This CDR3 contains 11 residues. Germline V gene data show CDR1 as DFQATT and CDR2 as SNEGSKA (reference sequence).

This clone was seen once. Other DNA sequences in this sample translate to the same CDR3. The rearrangement joins TRBV5-1 to TRBJ1-2, with a weak D call TRBD1 (5 bases). V lost 0 bases and J 8 bases, leaving 5 bases between the germline ends. Germline CDR1 and CDR2: SGHRS and YFSETQ. The CDR3 covers 11 residues. The CDR3 sequence: CASSLEGGYTF. As DNA, the CDR3 is TGCGCCAGCAGCTTGGAGGGGGGCTACACCTTC.

The chain links TRBV24-1 to TRBJ2-3, with D possibly being TRBD1 (6 bases). This CDR3 has 16 residues. Germline CDR1 reads KGHDR; CDR2 reads SFDVKD. V was trimmed by 4 bases and J by 0 bases, leaving 13 bases between them. CDR3 sequence: CATSESLRGSTDTQYF. CDR3 in DNA: TGTGCCACCAGTGAGAGTCTCAGGGGTAGCACAGATACGCAGTATTTT.